The 22 T cell receptor beta chains reported below all come from one sample, sequenced in a study of T cells after posttransplantation cyclophosphamide. The data were produced by immunoSEQ multiplex PCR, yet TCRdb's version contains in-frame clones alone and is incomplete. The repertoire includes around 20,000 clones, about 97% of them detected once, and 0.1% to 0.15% sits in the top ten. The naive gate required viable CD3+CD4+ or CD3+CD8+ cells with CCR7+CD45RA+CD45RO-CD95-CD27+CD28+ phenotype. Sequences were obtained from naive CD4+ T cells sorted from PBMCs. These receptors originate from a man over 45 in good health, CMV-negative, and a related stem cell transplant donor.

The chain joins TRBV28 to TRBJ1-2, with D hard to call. This CDR3 spans 11 amino acids. CDR1 and CDR2 from the germline V gene are MDHEN and SYDVKM. V gave up 4 bases and J gave up 5 bases, with 5 bases separating them. CDR3 amino acids: CASSSPYGYTF. DNA of the CDR3: TGTGCCAGCAGTTCCCCTTATGGCTACACCTTC.

This chain connects TRBV18 to TRBJ1-2, with 8 positions matching TRBD1. After removal of 3 bases from V and 6 bases from J, the junction contained 6 bases not matched to a gene. The CDR3 is 14 residues long. CDR1 and CDR2 (germline): KGHSH, LQKENI. In nucleotides, the CDR3 is TGTGCCAGCTCACCTCGGACAGGGCACGATGGCTACACCTTC. Translating gives CASSPRTGHDGYTF.

The rearrangement uses TRBV29-1 and TRBJ1-1, with a tentative D call TRBD1 (6 bases). V lost 7 bases and J lost 1, with 10 bases in between. Germline V lookup: CDR1 SQVTM, CDR2 ANQGSEA. The length of the CDR3 is 12 residues. The chain's CDR3 is CSAGQTNTEAFF. CDR3 sequence (DNA): TGCAGCGCCGGACAGACGAACACTGAAGCTTTCTTT.

This chain links TRBV6-5 with TRBJ1-3; the D gene is possibly TRBD1 (5 bases). Germline V CDR1 and CDR2: MNHEY, SVGAGI. CDR3 length: 15 residues. The V gene lost 6 bases and the J gene lost 0 bases, with 12 bases spanning the gap. CDR3 coding DNA: TGTGCCAGCAGACACAGGTTCAGCTCTGGAAACACCATATATTTT. This codes for CASRHRFSSGNTIYF.

This chain uses TRBV6-6 with TRBJ1-1; TRBD1 might be the D (5 bases). CDR1 MNHNY and CDR2 SVGAGI come from the germline V gene (reference sequence). V gave up 4 bases and J gave up 10 bases, with 10 bases separating them. CDR3 length equals 11 residues. CDR3 residues: CASSFRDAAFF. The CDR3 nucleotides are TGTGCCAGCAGTTTCAGGGATGCAGCTTTCTTT.

The V call is TRBV7-2, the J call TRBJ1-2; D perhaps matches TRBD1 (6 bases). Germline lookup yields CDR1 SGHTA and CDR2 FQGNSA. The CDR3 has 17 amino acids. The ends were cut back, 2 bases at V and 0 bases at J, with 16 bases in the middle. CDR3 protein: CASSLSSRGRANYGYTF. CDR3 bases: TGTGCCAGCAGCTTATCTAGCAGGGGCAGAGCTAACTATGGCTACACCTTC.

The V call is TRBV7-9, the J call TRBJ2-7; perhaps TRBD2 as D (5 bases). Germline V lookup: CDR1 SEHNR, CDR2 FQNEAQ (reference sequence). The CDR3 length is 12 residues. The V gene lost 2 bases and the J gene lost 9 bases, with 11 bases spanning the gap. The CDR3 loop reads CASSLFSRGQYF. DNA of the CDR3: TGTGCCAGCAGCTTATTTTCCCGGGGGCAGTACTTC.

As concerns this clone: At the DNA level, this CDR3 is encoded by other sequences in the same sample as well. The chain recombines TRBV7-2 with TRBJ1-5; 8 bases fit TRBD1. Trimming took 2 bases from V and 6 from J; bases not matched to a gene: 9. CDR1 and CDR2 from the germline V gene are SGHTA and FQGNSA. The CDR3 has 16 amino acids. The CDR3 DNA sequence: TGTGCCAGCAGCTTAAGGGGGTCAGGGGGCGGTCAGCCCCAGCATTTT. Translated, it gives CASSLRGSGGGQPQHF. Full variable domain (outside the CDR3, taken from reference TRBV7-2 and TRBJ1-5): GAGVSQSPSNKVTEKGKDVELRCDPISGHTALYWYRQSLGQGLEFLIYFQGNSAPDKSGLPSDRFSAERTGGSVSTLTIQRTQQEDSAVYLCASSLRGSGGGQPQHFGDGTRLSIL.

This clone was seen only once. The rearrangement uses TRBV19 and TRBJ2-4; 7 bases are shared with TRBD1. CDR1 is LNHDA, CDR2 SQIVND, per germline (reference sequence). The CDR3 has 15 amino acids. Germline trimming cut 7 bases from V and 4 bases from J; bases unmatched to any gene: 10. The CDR3 nucleotides are TGTGCCAGTATCGCTAACAGGGGATATAAAAACATTCAGTACTTC. It specifies CASIANRGYKNIQYF. Full variable domain (missing parts from reference TRBV19 and TRBJ2-4): DGGITQSPKYLFRKEGQNVTLSCEQNLNHDAMYWYRQDPGQGLRLIYYSQIVNDFQKGDIAEGYSVSREKKESFPLTVTSAQKNPTAFYLCASIANRGYKNIQYFGAGTRLSVL.

J is TRBJ1-2 and V is TRBV5-4; TRBD1 is a possible D gene (6 bases). Trimming took 0 bases from V and 0 from J, leaving 12 bases between them. This CDR3 is 16 amino acids long. Germline CDR1 reads SGHNT; CDR2 reads YYREEE (reference sequence). The CDR3 region has the DNA TGTGCCAGCAGCTTGGGGCAGGGGTCATCTAACTATGGCTACACCTTC. It encodes CASSLGQGSSNYGYTF. Full variable domain (outside the CDR3, taken from reference TRBV5-4 and TRBJ1-2): ETGVTQSPTHLIKTRGQQVTLRCSSQSGHNTVSWYQQALGQGPQFIFQYYREEENGRGNFPPRFSGLQFPNYSSELNVNALELDDSALYLCASSLGQGSSNYGYTFGSGTRLTVV.

This chain links TRBV28 with TRBJ1-5; D is possibly TRBD1 (5 bases). Germline V gene lookup returns CDR1 MDHEN and CDR2 SYDVKM. The CDR3 extends over 14 amino acids. V shed 5 bases and J shed 1 base, with 9 bases lying between them. The chain's CDR3 is CASSPGGSNQPQHF. The CDR3 coding sequence is TGTGCCAGCAGTCCCGGGGGAAGCAATCAGCCCCAGCATTTT.

The chain combines TRBV7-9 with TRBJ2-1; tentative D call: TRBD2 (5 bases). The ends were cut back, 3 bases at V and 6 bases at J, with 12 bases in the middle. The CDR3 sequence is 14 residues long. Germline-derived CDR1 and CDR2 are SEHNR and FQNEAQ (reference sequence). The CDR3 sequence: CASSFLDWANEQFF. CDR3 sequence (DNA): TGTGCCAGCAGCTTTCTGGACTGGGCCAATGAGCAGTTCTTC.

The chain carries TRBV7-8 and TRBJ2-1, with D perhaps TRBD1 (5 bases). Germline V gene sequence: CDR1 SGHVS, CDR2 FQNEAQ. The germline V and J ends were trimmed by 4 bases and 2 bases, with 9 bases remaining between them. The CDR3 is made up of 14 amino acids. CDR3 in DNA: TGTGCCAGCAGCTCCCTAGGGGCCTACAATGAGCAGTTCTTC. Amino acid sequence: CASSSLGAYNEQFF.

This clone was seen a single time. This chain uses TRBV9 with TRBJ1-4, with TRBD1 matching 9 bases. CDR1 SGDLS and CDR2 YYNGEE come from the germline V gene. Trimming took 6 bases from V and 7 from J; bases not matched to a gene: 4. This CDR3 region has 13 residues. The CDR3 region is CASNTGGGEKLFF. CDR3 DNA: TGTGCCAGCAACACAGGGGGCGGTGAAAAACTGTTTTTT.

In its sample, this clone was seen once. The rearrangement joins TRBV29-1 to TRBJ2-3; no firm D call. CDR1 is SQVTM and CDR2 is ANQGSEA in the germline V gene. The length of the CDR3 is 14 residues. Trimming removed 4 bases at V and 1 base at J, with 12 bases between. CDR3 in amino acids: CSVGMGRGTDTQYF. The CDR3 DNA reads TGCAGCGTTGGGATGGGTCGGGGCACAGATACGCAGTATTTT.

V is TRBV18 and J is TRBJ2-7; D unresolved. Per germline, CDR1 KGHSH and CDR2 LQKENI. V was clipped by 3 bases and J by 3 bases, with 3 bases between them. There are 11 residues in the CDR3. CDR3 sequence reads: CASSPLYEQYF. The CDR3 DNA follows: TGTGCCAGCTCACCCCTCTACGAGCAGTACTTC.

V usage is TRBV5-1 and J usage is TRBJ2-2; D perhaps matches TRBD1 (5 bases). V lost 0 bases and J lost 1, with 7 bases in between. This CDR3 region has 15 residues. Looked up from germline, CDR1 is SGHRS and CDR2 is YFSETQ. CDR3 coding DNA: TGCGCCAGCAGCTTGGCCGGACAGAACACCGGGGAGCTGTTTTTT. Translation gives CASSLAGQNTGELFF.

The V call is TRBV6-1, the J call TRBJ2-1, with 12 bases identical to TRBD2. V shed 1 base and J 4 bases; nucleotides not matched to a gene: 11. Germline CDR1 reads MNHNS; CDR2 reads SASEGT. The CDR3 totals 19 residues. CDR3 in amino acids: CASSEGSKGTSGYYNEQFF. CDR3 bases: TGTGCCAGCAGTGAAGGATCCAAGGGGACTAGCGGGTATTACAATGAGCAGTTCTTC.

J is TRBJ2-1 and V is TRBV11-2; the match to TRBD1 covers 7 bases. V shed 5 bases and J 5 bases; nucleotides not matched to a gene: 12. The CDR3 covers 16 residues. From germline, CDR1 is SGHAT and CDR2 FQNNGV. The CDR3 bases are TGTGCCAGCAGCATCATCATGGGACAGTACCACAATGAGCAGTTCTTC. The encoded protein is CASSIIMGQYHNEQFF.

The chain links TRBV5-1 to TRBJ2-2; 7 positions match TRBD2. The CDR3 is 17 residues long. Per the germline V gene, CDR1 is SGHRS and CDR2 is YFSETQ. J was trimmed by 5 bases and V by 0 bases; bases with no gene match: 10. The DNA for the CDR3 is TGCGCCAGCAGCTTGGCCGTACGGGGGGACGGTACCGGGGAGCTGTTTTTT. Amino acid sequence: CASSLAVRGDGTGELFF. The whole variable domain, filled in from reference TRBV5-1 and TRBJ2-2, reads KAGVTQTPRYLIKTRGQQVTLSCSPISGHRSVSWYQQTPGQGLQFLFEYFSETQRNKGNFPGRFSGRQFSNSRSEMNVSTLELGDSALYLCASSLAVRGDGTGELFFGEGSRLTVL.

The J gene is TRBJ2-1, the V gene TRBV11-3; D is possibly TRBD2 (6 bases). The CDR3 extends over 15 amino acids. V was shortened by 5 bases and J by 4 bases, with 15 bases between the two germline ends. Germline V lookup: CDR1 SGHNT, CDR2 YENEEA. Written as DNA, the CDR3 is TGTGCCAGCAGCCCCGGAGCTAGCGCTTACAATGAGCAGTTCTTC. This translates into CASSPGASAYNEQFF.

The rearrangement joins TRBV18 to TRBJ2-5; TRBD1 aligns across 11 bases. Trimming at V came to 6 bases and at J to 2 bases, leaving 5 bases not matched to a gene. Germline V lookup: CDR1 KGHSH, CDR2 LQKENI. The CDR3 runs to 15 residues. As DNA, the CDR3 is TGTGCCAGCTCCCGCGGGACAGGGGGACAAGAGACCCAGTACTTC. Translation: CASSRGTGGQETQYF.